This TCR beta chain is drawn from a study of naive and memory T cell subsets. Germline V lookup: CDR1 MDHEN, CDR2 SYDVKM. The junction had 7 bases not matched to a gene; V was cut back by 5 bases and J by 4 bases. This CDR3 is 15 amino acids long. An equimolar mix of two oligonucleotides served as the beta constant-region primer for TRBC1 and TRBC2. Four rounds of PCR amplified the ligated cDNA using nested alpha and beta constant-region primers plus SP2. TCRdb reanalysed the UMI-ligation and nested PCR reads using MiXCR and keeps one entry per CDR3 protein. The sample shows about 21,000 distinct CDR3 sequences, 11% of them seen only once. Study conclusions and caveats: Over 95% of naive TCR sequences appeared only once after error correction, unlike memory subsets.

This clonotype has a count of ten or more. Its antigen is unknown. The sequencing input was central memory CD8+ T cells from blood. The source is a human donor in good health. V gene TRBV28 combines with J gene TRBJ2-5; TRBD2 matches at 10 bases. The CDR3 nucleotides read TGTGCCAGCAGTCCGGGACTAGCGTTAGGAGAGACCCAGTACTTC. It is translated as CASSPGLALGETQYF.